This TCR beta chain stems from a study of molecular identifiers for immune sequencing clone quantification. V lost 6 bases to trimming and J lost 9 bases; unmatched junction nucleotides: 15. CDR3 size: 18 residues. TCRdb ran MiXCR on the PCR reads and lists one entry per CDR3 protein. The table records around 480,000 distinct CDR3 sequences, about a fifth of them present only once. This clonotype was seen repeatedly, ten times or more. V usage is TRBV12-3 or TRBV12-4 and J usage is TRBJ2-3; TRBD2 agrees at 16 bases. The sequencing input was naive CD8+ T cells from blood, with Jurkat cell RNA spiked in. This sample's subset: FACS-sorted CD8+CD4-CCR7+CD45RA+ naive T cells. This clonotype was sampled from a human donor in good health. Some libraries in this study had Jurkat cell RNA spiked in. CDR3 sequence reads: CASRGAGTSGGDVDTQYF. The CDR3 bases are TGTGCCAGCAGGGGTGCCGGGACTAGCGGGGGGGATGTGGACACGCAGTATTTT.